This entry concerns a single T cell receptor beta chain. This clonotype appeared many times. It lacks a known antigen. The sample holds no much larger clone one base away, and base qualities are not on file. This specimen comes from a study of T cells in Graves' hyperthyroidism and ophthalmopathy (dated by TCRdb to about 2019). In the study overall: Peripheral blood samples were taken at the time of initial diagnosis, prior to any treatment. TCR V-J signatures able to tell the groups apart were searched for in a discovery cohort of 100 patients, of whom under 45 had Graves' ophthalmopathy and about 55 had stable Graves' hyperthyroidism. Whether ophthalmopathy could be predicted prospectively was tested in an independent validation cohort made up of about 18 hyperthyroidism patients plus 17 patients who later progressed to ophthalmopathy. The 95 to 100 discovery patients were randomly split 7:3 into training and test sets. In addition, the study compared T-cell repertoires in thyroid tissue and in blood from six Graves' hyperthyroidism patients. Once sampling was done, hyperthyroidism patients were given methimazole at a starting dose of 30 mg daily, whereas ophthalmopathy patients were given high-dose intravenous methylprednisolone. The paper describes TCR Vbeta CDR3 sequencing of about 140 peripheral blood samples, made up of some 40 ophthalmopathy patients, 70 to 75 hyperthyroidism patients and roughly 17 progressor patients.

Results the study describes overall, beyond this receptor: Ophthalmopathy was separated from stable hyperthyroidism by a 13 V-J signature model, with over 85% sensitivity and 81% to 82% specificity obtained in cross-validation and 80%/75% obtained in testing. Most expanded thyroid clonotypes (frequency above 0.001) were also detected in blood, suggesting blood repertoires may reflect thyroid immune responses. In validation, progression to ophthalmopathy was predicted by the model with approximately 67% sensitivity and around 76% specificity, a median of roughly six months before onset. No statistical method was used to fix the sample size in advance, and group allocation was not hidden from the investigators.

Cut back by 7 bases and 5 bases, the V and J ends lie 8 bases apart. Per the germline V gene, SNHLY is the CDR1 and FYNNEI is the CDR2. The CDR3 contains 12 residues, cysteine and phenylalanine counted. This entry keeps only the CDR3 DNA: 36 bases, framed from base 1. A patient counted as having stable Graves' hyperthyroidism if no progression to ophthalmopathy occurred over 18 months of follow-up. Hyperthyroidism patients were newly diagnosed, had a disease duration of under 2 months, and were aged 18 to 65 years. Exclusion was applied to patients with uncontrolled infections, other autoimmune diseases, pregnancy or lactation. Diagnoses relied on clinical symptoms, serum thyroxine and TRAb, thyroid ultrasound and orbital computed tomography. Ficoll-Paque density gradient centrifugation was used to isolate PBMCs from around 10 ml of fresh peripheral blood. Trizol reagent was used to extract total RNA, and RNA quality was then checked on an Agilent 2100 Bioanalyzer.

The TCR beta CDR3 regions were amplified from the RNA transcripts. The TCR CDR3 was subjected to a first round of RT-PCR using the HTBI primer set and the Qiagen OneStep RT-PCR kit. Libraries were constructed in a second round of multiplex PCR, after which size selection and purification were performed. Paired-end sequencing of the libraries was performed with 100 bp reads on an Illumina HiSeq2000. In the paper's pipeline: SOAPnuke was used to process the raw data, throwing out any read that contained adapters or uncalled bases, had a mean Phred below 15, or lacked an exact constant-primer or identifier match. COPE v1.2.5 was used to merge the high-quality paired reads, and each unique nucleotide sequence was defined as a clonotype. MiTCR v1.1 was used to align clonotypes to the IMGT TRBV, TRBD and TRBJ reference segments. The analysis included only V-J combinations with a frequency above 0.0001, which together covered more than 98% of the repertoires. A TCS score was defined as the ratio between F50 (clonal expansion) and ExV (chaos), using BLOSUM62-based TCRdist between CDR3 peptides within each V-J. Welch's t-statistics and random forest reduced 500 to 550 V-J features to roughly 13, which were used in a naive Bayes classifier (R e1071). The raw public data were reprocessed by TCRdb itself: fastp quality trimming at Q25, MiXCR clonotype calling, in-frame beta chains only. Identical CDR3 proteins give one entry, which carries the most common genes and DNA. Here the V and J calls rest on TCRdb's processing, not on the authors' analysis. Counted in this sample were about 560,000 distinct CDR3 sequences; 15% to 18% of them appeared once. The top ten clones comprise roughly 6.6% of the sample.

The sequenced sample was blood. The TCR originated in a young woman with Graves' hyperthyroidism. The V and J genes are TRBV2 and TRBJ1-4, with no D gene named confidently. The DNA reads TGTGCCAGCACCAGGCTGAATGAAAAACTGTTTTTT. Its protein product is CASTRLNEKLFF.